These 9 T cell receptor beta chains came from one sample sequenced in a study of vaccination effects on CD4 cells after COVID-19. CD4+ T cell isolation took place after 10 days of culture. BNT162b2 vaccine or mRNA-1273 vaccine was given to participants in two doses. Using immunoSEQ multiplex PCR, the repertoire was profiled, and TCRdb retains in-frame clones only, with some absent. Of tens of thousands of clones listed, approximately 80% were seen once; the top ten hold around 2.5%. No cognate antigen is known for these TCRs. The sequencing here drew on CD4+ T cells from PBMCs cultured without peptide, taken after COVID-19 vaccination. The source of these receptors is a human donor who received a COVID-19 vaccine.

The gene calls are TRBV11-3 and TRBJ1-1; D is perhaps TRBD1 (5 bases). The CDR3 contains 14 residues. Germline V gene data show CDR1 as SGHNT and CDR2 as YENEEA. V lost 5 bases, J lost 4 bases, and 14 bases lay in between. The CDR3 loop is CASSPDSTTTEAFF. CDR3 nucleotide sequence: TGTGCCAGCAGCCCAGACAGTACGACCACTGAAGCTTTCTTT.

The table lists this clone with a count of one. The chain employs TRBV7-2 and TRBJ2-1, with TRBD2 identical over 13 bases. This CDR3 region has 18 residues. Germline-derived CDR1 and CDR2 are SGHTA and FQGNSA. J gave up 7 bases and V 0 bases, and 9 bases lay outside the gene matches. CDR3 coding DNA: TGTGCCAGCAGCTTAGCGGGGACTAGCGGGGCCGCTGGGAATGAGCAGTTCTTC. Protein: CASSLAGTSGAAGNEQFF.

The chain carries TRBV12-5 and TRBJ1-5, with a tentative D call TRBD1 (6 bases). CDR3 size: 15 residues. The V gene lost 5 bases and the J gene lost 6 bases, with 17 bases spanning the gap. Germline loops: CDR1 LGHNT, CDR2 FRNRAP. CDR3: CASGPPSGEFQPQHF. The CDR3 DNA follows: TGTGCTAGTGGTCCCCCTTCAGGGGAGTTTCAGCCCCAGCATTTT.

The V call is TRBV5-1, the J call TRBJ2-5; unclear D gene. CDR1 is SGHRS and CDR2 is YFSETQ in the germline V gene. CDR3 length equals 15 residues. The V end was cut by 3 bases, the J end by 5 bases, with 17 bases between. The CDR3 nucleotides read TGCGCCAGCAGCTCAACGAGTAGTATAGGGGAGACCCAGTACTTC. Its translation is CASSSTSSIGETQYF.

The rearrangement joins TRBV24-1 to TRBJ2-2; 7 bases are shared with TRBD1. Germline V gene lookup returns CDR1 KGHDR and CDR2 SFDVKD. Losses at the gene ends were 5 bases for V and 1 base for J; bases not matched to a gene: 3. The CDR3 sequence is 15 residues long. The CDR3 nucleotides are TGTGCCACCAGTGTAACAGGGGTGAACACCGGGGAGCTGTTTTTT. Protein product: CATSVTGVNTGELFF.

The chain carries TRBV5-8 and TRBJ2-7; D ambiguous. Germline loops: CDR1 SGHTS, CDR2 YDEGEE. V lost 0 bases and J 3 bases, leaving 13 bases between the germline ends. The CDR3 totals 15 residues. The CDR3: CASSLASVGNYEQYV. The DNA for the CDR3 is TGTGCCAGCAGCTTGGCCTCTGTTGGTAACTACGAGCAGTACGTC.

The chain carries TRBV27 and TRBJ1-1, with a tentative D call TRBD1 (5 bases). Germline-derived CDR1 and CDR2 are MNHEY and SMNVEV (reference sequence). The CDR3 length is 14 residues. Deletions cut 7 bases from V and 3 bases from J, with 15 bases between. CDR3 bases: TGTGCCAGCAACCCCTACGGGGGGTACACTGAAGCTTTCTTT. It codes for CASNPYGGYTEAFF.

The V gene is TRBV3-1 (or the pseudogene TRBV3-2), the J gene TRBJ1-1, with no clear D. This CDR3 region has 14 residues. V was cut by 5 bases and J by 0 bases, with 10 bases left in between. CDR1 is LGHDT and CDR2 is YNNKEL in the germline V gene (reference sequence). The CDR3 protein is CASSERSMNTEAFF. CDR3 DNA: TGTGCCAGCAGCGAGAGGAGCATGAACACTGAAGCTTTCTTT.

CDR3 DNA: TGTGCCAGCAGCGCGACTAGATCGGATGAGCAGTTCTTC. This translates into CASSATRSDEQFF. The V and J genes are TRBV7-3 and TRBJ2-1; possibly TRBD2 for D (6 bases). Between the trimmed V and J ends, which lost 5 bases and 8 bases, there was a span of 13 bases. Germline V gene lookup returns CDR1 SGHTA and CDR2 FQGTGA. The CDR3 is 13 residues long.